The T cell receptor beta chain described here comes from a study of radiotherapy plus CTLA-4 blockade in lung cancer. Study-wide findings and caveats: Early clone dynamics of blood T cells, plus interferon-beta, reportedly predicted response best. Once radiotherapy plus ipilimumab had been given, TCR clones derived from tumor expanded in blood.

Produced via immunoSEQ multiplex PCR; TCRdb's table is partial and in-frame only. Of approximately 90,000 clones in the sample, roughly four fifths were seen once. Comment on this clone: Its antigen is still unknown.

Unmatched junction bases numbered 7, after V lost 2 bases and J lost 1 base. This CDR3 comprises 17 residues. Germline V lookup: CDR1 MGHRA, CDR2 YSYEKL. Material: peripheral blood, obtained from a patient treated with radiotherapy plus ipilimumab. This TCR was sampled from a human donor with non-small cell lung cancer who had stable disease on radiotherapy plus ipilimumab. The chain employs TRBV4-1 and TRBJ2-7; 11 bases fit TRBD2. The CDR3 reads CASSQLPTSGVSYEQYF. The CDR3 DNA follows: TGCGCCAGCAGCCAACTGCCGACTAGCGGGGTTTCCTACGAGCAGTACTTC.